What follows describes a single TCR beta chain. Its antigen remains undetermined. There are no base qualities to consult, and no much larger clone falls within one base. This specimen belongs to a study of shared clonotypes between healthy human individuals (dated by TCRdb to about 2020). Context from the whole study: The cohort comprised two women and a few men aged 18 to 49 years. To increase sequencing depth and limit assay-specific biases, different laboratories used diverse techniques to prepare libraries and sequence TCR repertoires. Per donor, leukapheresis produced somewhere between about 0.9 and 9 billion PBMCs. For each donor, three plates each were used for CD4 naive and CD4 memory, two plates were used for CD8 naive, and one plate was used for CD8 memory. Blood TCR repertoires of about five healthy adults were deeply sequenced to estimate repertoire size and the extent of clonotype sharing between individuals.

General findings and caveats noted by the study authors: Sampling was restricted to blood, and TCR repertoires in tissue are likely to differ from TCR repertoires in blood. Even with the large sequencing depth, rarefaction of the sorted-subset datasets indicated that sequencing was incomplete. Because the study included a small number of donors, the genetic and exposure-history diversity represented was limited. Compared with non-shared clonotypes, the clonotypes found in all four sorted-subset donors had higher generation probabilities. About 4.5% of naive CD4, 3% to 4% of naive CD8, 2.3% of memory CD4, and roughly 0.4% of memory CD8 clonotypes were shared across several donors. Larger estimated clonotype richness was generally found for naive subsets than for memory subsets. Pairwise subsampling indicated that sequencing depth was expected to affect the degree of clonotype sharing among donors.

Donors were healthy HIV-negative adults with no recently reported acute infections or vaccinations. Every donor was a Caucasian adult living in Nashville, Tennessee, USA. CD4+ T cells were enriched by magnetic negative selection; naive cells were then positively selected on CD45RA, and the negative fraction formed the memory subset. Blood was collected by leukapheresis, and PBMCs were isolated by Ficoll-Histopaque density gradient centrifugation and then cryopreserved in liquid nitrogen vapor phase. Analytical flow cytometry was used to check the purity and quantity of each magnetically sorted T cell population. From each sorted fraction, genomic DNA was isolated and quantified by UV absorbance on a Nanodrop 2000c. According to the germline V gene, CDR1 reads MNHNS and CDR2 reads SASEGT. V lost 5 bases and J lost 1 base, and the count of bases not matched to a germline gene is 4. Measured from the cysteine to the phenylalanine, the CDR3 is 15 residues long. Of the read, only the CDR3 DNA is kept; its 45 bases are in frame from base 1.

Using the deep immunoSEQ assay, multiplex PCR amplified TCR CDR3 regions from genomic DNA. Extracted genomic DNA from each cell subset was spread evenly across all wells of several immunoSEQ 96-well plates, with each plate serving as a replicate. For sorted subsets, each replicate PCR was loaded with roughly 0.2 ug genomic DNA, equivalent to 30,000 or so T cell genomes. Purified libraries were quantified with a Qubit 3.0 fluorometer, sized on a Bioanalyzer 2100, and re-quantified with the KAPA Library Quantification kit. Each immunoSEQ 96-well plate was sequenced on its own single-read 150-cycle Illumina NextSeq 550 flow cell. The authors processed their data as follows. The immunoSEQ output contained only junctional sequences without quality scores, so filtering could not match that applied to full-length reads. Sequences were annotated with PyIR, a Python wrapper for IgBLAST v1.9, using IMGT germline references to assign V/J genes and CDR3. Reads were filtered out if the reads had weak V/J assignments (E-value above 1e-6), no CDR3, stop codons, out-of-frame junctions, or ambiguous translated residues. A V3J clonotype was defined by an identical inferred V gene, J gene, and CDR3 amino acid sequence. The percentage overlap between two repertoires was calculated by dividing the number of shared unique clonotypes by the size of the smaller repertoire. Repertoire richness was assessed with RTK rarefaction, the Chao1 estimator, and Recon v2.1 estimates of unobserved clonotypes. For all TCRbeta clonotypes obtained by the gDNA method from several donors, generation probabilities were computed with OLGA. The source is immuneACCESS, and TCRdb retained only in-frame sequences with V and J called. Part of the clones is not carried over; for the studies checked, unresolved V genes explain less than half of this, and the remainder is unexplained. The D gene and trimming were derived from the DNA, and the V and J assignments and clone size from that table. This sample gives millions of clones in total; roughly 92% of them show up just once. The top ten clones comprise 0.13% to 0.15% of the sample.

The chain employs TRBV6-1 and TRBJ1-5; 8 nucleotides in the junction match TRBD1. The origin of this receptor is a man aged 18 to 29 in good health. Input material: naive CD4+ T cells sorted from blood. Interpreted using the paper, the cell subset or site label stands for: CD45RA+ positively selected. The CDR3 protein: CASSPDRGSNQPQHF. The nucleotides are TGTGCCAGCAGTCCAGACAGGGGCAGCAATCAGCCCCAGCATTTT.